These T cell receptor beta chains were read from a single sample in a study of T cells in Graves' hyperthyroidism and ophthalmopathy. TCRdb ran MiXCR on the multiplex PCR reads and lists one entry per CDR3 protein. The sample has 300,000 to 450,000 distinct CDR3 sequences, approximately 14% seen once; the top ten hold about 20%. Sequencing was carried out using blood. The source of these receptors is a woman in her twenties or thirties with Graves' ophthalmopathy. Each CDR3 is given without its conserved first and last residue. Where a row states a size, it is once, few, many or the class of an expanded clone; other rows omit it.

abundance	v_gene	j_gene	CDR3aa
many	TRBV28	TRBJ2-4	ASSGRGLRSAGLFYIQY
many	TRBV5-8	TRBJ1-5	ASSFGWGGNQPQH
many	TRBV7-9	TRBJ2-1	ASRIVPSGSEQF
many	TRBV28	TRBJ1-6	ASSWTGGDSPLH
-	TRBV19	TRBJ1-2	ASRPGQGASNYGYT
many	TRBV20-1	TRBJ1-1	SAPEEGLNTEAF
many	TRBV30	TRBJ1-2	APTFSPLYNYGYT
many	TRBV13	TRBJ1-1	ASSSRQGAVNTEAF
many	TRBV7-3	TRBJ2-2	ASSLNAGELF
many	TRBV28	TRBJ1-4	ASSLYPRGQDEKLF
many	TRBV20-1	TRBJ1-1	SAAGDPAEAF
-	TRBV5-1	TRBJ2-7	ASSLTFQGTGVGEQY
many	TRBV11-3	TRBJ2-1	ASSSRQGRNEQF
many	TRBV6-1	TRBJ1-2	ASRGMTGRFYGYT
few	TRBV7-9	TRBJ1-5	ASSVTGGPNQPQH
many	TRBV7-9	TRBJ2-4	ASSLTGYQY
few	TRBV20-1	TRBJ1-2	SARSFEDRNELTYGYT
many	TRBV7-2	TRBJ2-7	ASRGDRPYEQY
many	TRBV5-8	TRBJ1-1	AIVQFTGTDDVNTEAF
many	TRBV7-9	TRBJ1-4	ASSPAGASRGVEKLF
many	TRBV28	TRBJ2-1	ASSFGVGGYNEQF
many	TRBV10-3	TRBJ2-7	AISPGQGVREQY
many	TRBV12-3/TRBV12-4	TRBJ2-3	ASSRTGEGTDTQY
many	TRBV2	TRBJ2-1	ASRGPRDRGPLSSYNEQF
many	TRBV27	TRBJ2-2	ASSRRGTSTGELF
-	TRBV6-1	TRBJ1-5	ASSDWGQPQH
many	TRBV7-9	TRBJ1-1	ASSSDRGKKGAF
many	TRBV11-2	TRBJ2-1	ASSLEPGGYNEQF
many	TRBV12-3/TRBV12-4	TRBJ2-2	ASITEGALGTGELF
many	TRBV30	TRBJ2-1	AWSVGGVSYNEQF
many	TRBV13	TRBJ1-2	ASSLEVTGYT
many	TRBV4-1	TRBJ2-7	ASSQESVLAGAYEQY
few	TRBV9	TRBJ1-6	ASSVSSSYNSPLH
many	TRBV5-1	TRBJ1-1	ASSQTKGNTEAF
many	TRBV15	TRBJ2-7	ATSRRGGLEQY
many	TRBV5-1	TRBJ2-7	ASSLQGQVNHEQY
many	TRBV7-2	TRBJ2-1	ASSKPGLAGEQF
once	TRBV5-4	TRBJ1-6	ASSGGGDSSPLH
few	TRBV20-1	TRBJ1-4	SASSLPGQLNEKLF
many	TRBV7-6	TRBJ2-1	ASSFSGGFNEQF